Listed here are 18 T cell receptor beta chains from one sample, sequenced in a study of T cells in Graves' hyperthyroidism and ophthalmopathy. It was RNA transcripts that yielded the amplified TCR beta CDR3 regions. Initially, a first-round RT-PCR of the TCR CDR3 employed the HTBI primer set. TCRdb fed the multiplex PCR reads into MiXCR, producing one record per CDR3 protein. The data hold hundreds of thousands of distinct CDR3 sequences, with 13% to 15% observed a single time. The source material was blood. The receptors were gathered from a middle-aged woman with Graves' hyperthyroidism.

This clonotype was seen ten or more times. The J gene is TRBJ2-7, the V gene TRBV11-3; D is unclear. Germline CDR1 is SGHNT and CDR2 is YENEEA. CDR3 length: 15 residues. The V and J ends lost 1 base and 2 bases respectively, with 12 bases between them. This CDR3 is CASSLAGSPTYEQYF. The DNA for the CDR3 is TGTGCCAGCAGCTTAGCCGGCAGCCCAACCTACGAGCAGTACTTC.

The chain carries TRBV7-2 and TRBJ2-7; TRBD2 aligns across 11 bases. This CDR3 spans 16 amino acids. J lost 6 bases, V lost 1 base, and 8 bases had no gene match. Germline V gives CDR1 SGHTA, CDR2 FQGNSA. For the CDR3, the DNA is TGTGCCAGCAGCTTAGGGGAACTAGCGGGAGTCAGCGAGCAGTACTTC. This gives the protein CASSLGELAGVSEQYF.

Of note for this clonotype: A much more abundant neighbour one base away suggests this may be a read error. V usage is TRBV30 and J usage is TRBJ2-7; perhaps D is TRBD1 or TRBD2 (5 bases each). Germline CDR1 is GTSNPN and CDR2 is SVGIG (reference sequence). CDR3 size: 11 residues. V dropped 5 bases and J dropped 5 bases, with 10 bases sitting between them. CDR3 DNA: TGTGCCTGGGACGGGGCCCACGAGCAGTACTTC. Its protein is CAWDGAHEQYF. Variable domain in full (rest from reference TRBV30 and TRBJ2-7): SQTIHQWPATLVQPVGSPLSLECTVEGTSNPNLYWYRQAAGRGLQLLFYSVGIGQISSEVPQNLSASRPQDRQFILSSKKLLLSDSGFYLCAWDGAHEQYFGPGTRLTVT.

This clonotype was seen more than once but under ten times. The chain recombines TRBV19 with TRBJ2-4; 10 bases fit TRBD1. Per the germline V gene, CDR1 is LNHDA and CDR2 is SQIVND (reference sequence). The CDR3 contains 17 residues. With 4 bases clipped from V and 5 bases from J, the junction kept 11 bases outside the gene matches. The CDR3 DNA reads as TGTGCCAGTAGTACCCCGACAGGGGGCGAGAGGGAAAACATTCAGTACTTC. This gives the protein CASSTPTGGERENIQYF.

The rearrangement joins TRBV27 to TRBJ2-1; D is perhaps TRBD2 (5 bases). Trimming left V 6 bases short and J 0 bases short, with 9 bases between. The CDR3 consists of 14 residues. Germline CDR1 is MNHEY and CDR2 is SMNVEV (reference sequence). For the CDR3, the DNA is TGTGCCAGCAGGGAGGCGAGCTCCTACAATGAGCAGTTCTTC. This encodes CASREASSYNEQFF.

This clonotype was detected only a few times. The rearrangement joins TRBV5-5 to TRBJ2-5; D possibly corresponds to TRBD2 (6 bases). The CDR3 extends over 16 amino acids. Germline loops: CDR1 SGHKS, CDR2 YYEKEE (reference sequence). Trimming removed 0 bases from V and 2 bases from J, with 14 bases in between. CDR3 sequence reads: CASSLVRAGLQETQYF. CDR3 DNA: TGTGCCAGCAGCTTGGTGCGAGCGGGCCTACAAGAGACCCAGTACTTC.

Note on this clonotype: A read error is possible here, since a much larger clone lies one base away. The CDR3 region has the DNA TGTGCCAGCAGTCTCGATCACACTCGAAATTCACCCCTCCACTTT. It encodes CASSLDHTRNSPLHF. J is TRBJ1-6 and V is TRBV12-3 or TRBV12-4; D ambiguous. V was cut by 5 bases and J by 7 bases, with 15 bases left in between. CDR3 size: 15 residues.

Ten or more counts support this clonotype. Written as DNA, the CDR3 is TGTGCCAGCAGTTTAGCGGGACCCACAGATACGCAGTATTTT. Its protein product is CASSLAGPTDTQYF. The chain has TRBV2 and TRBJ2-3; 8 bases match TRBD2. Germline V lookup: CDR1 SNHLY, CDR2 FYNNEI. The CDR3 is 14 amino acids. V lost 5 bases to trimming and J lost 2 bases; unmatched junction nucleotides: 3.

This sequence joins TRBV7-9 and TRBJ1-3; D gene unclear. The CDR3 is made up of 13 amino acids. From germline, CDR1 is SEHNR and CDR2 FQNEAQ (reference sequence). V was shortened by 4 bases and J by 4 bases, with 8 bases between the two germline ends. CDR3: CASSSGMGNTIYF. As DNA, the CDR3 is TGTGCCAGCAGCTCCGGGATGGGAAACACCATATATTTT. The full variable domain, with the rest looked up from reference TRBV7-9 and TRBJ1-3, is DTGVSQNPRHKITKRGQNVTFRCDPISEHNRLYWYRQTLGQGPEFLTYFQNEAQLEKSRLLSDRFSAERPKGSFSTLEIQRTEQGDSAMYLCASSSGMGNTIYFGEGSWLTVV.

V gene TRBV20-1 combines with J gene TRBJ2-1, with 12 bases matching TRBD2. This CDR3 spans 15 amino acids. Germline CDR1 reads DFQATT; CDR2 reads SNEGSKA (reference sequence). With V trimmed by 2 bases and J by 9 bases, 8 bases remained unmatched. CDR3 bases: TGCAGTGCTAGAAGTCTAGCGGGAGGGCCAGGTGAGCAGTTCTTC. Translating gives CSARSLAGGPGEQFF.

In its sample, this clonotype was seen many times. The V call is TRBV20-1, the J call TRBJ1-5; 7 nucleotides match TRBD1. The germline V gene has CDR1 DFQATT and CDR2 SNEGSKA (reference sequence). The CDR3 is made up of 13 amino acids. V gave up 7 bases and J gave up 6 bases; unmatched junction bases: 9. CDR3 bases: TGCAGTGTGTATAGGGGGCAGGGTCAGCCCCAGCATTTT. Translated: CSVYRGQGQPQHF.

This clonotype turned up a few times. The chain couples TRBV7-2 to TRBJ1-1; D call uncertain. This CDR3 has 14 residues. The germline CDR1 and CDR2 sequences are SGHTA and FQGNSA. The V end lost 0 bases, the J end lost 2 bases, and 7 bases lay between the germline ends. The CDR3 region is CASSLALTNTEAFF. The CDR3 bases are TGTGCCAGCAGCTTAGCGTTGACTAACACTGAAGCTTTCTTT.

This clonotype was seen repeatedly, ten times or more. The chain has TRBV5-1 and TRBJ2-1; 8 nucleotides align to TRBD2. Per germline, CDR1 SGHRS and CDR2 YFSETQ. V lost 3 bases and J lost 2; bases outside the gene matches: 4. The CDR3 is 15 residues long. CDR3 protein: CASSSTSDTYNEQFF. CDR3 sequence (DNA): TGCGCCAGCAGCTCGACTAGCGATACCTACAATGAGCAGTTCTTC.

Turning to this clonotype: One end of the junction is discordant with germline, which a read error may explain. CDR3 loop: CASLGSSYNEQLF. CDR3 bases: TGTGCCAGCCTCGGGAGCTCCTACAATGAGCAGCTCTTC. The chain combines TRBV12-3 or TRBV12-4 with TRBJ2-1; D is possibly TRBD2 (6 bases). The CDR3 is 13 residues long.

V and J are TRBV10-1 and TRBJ2-5; 12 bases are a match to TRBD2. The CDR3 loop spans 20 amino acids. CDR1 is WNHNN and CDR2 is SYGVQD in the germline V gene (reference sequence). V was clipped by 4 bases and J by 2 bases; unmatched bases: 17. The CDR3 DNA reads as TGCGCCAGCAGTGGGTCCTCGACTAGCGGGAGAGGACCAACTCAAGAGACCCAGTACTTC. Translation gives CASSGSSTSGRGPTQETQYF.

The chain recombines TRBV5-8 with TRBJ2-2; D might be TRBD2 (5 bases). Trimming shortened V by 0 bases and J by 4 bases, and 10 bases separated the two germline ends. Per the germline V gene, CDR1 is SGHTS and CDR2 is YDEGEE. CDR3 length equals 15 residues. The CDR3 coding sequence is TGTGCCAGCAGCTTGGGGGCAGAGGGCACCGGGGAGCTGTTTTTT. Translated: CASSLGAEGTGELFF.

The sample holds many counts of this clonotype. The chain is built from TRBV20-1 and TRBJ2-1; 11 bases align to TRBD1. With V trimmed by 5 bases and J by 7 bases, 7 bases remained unmatched. CDR3 size: 14 residues. The germline V gene encodes CDR1 DFQATT and CDR2 SNEGSKA (reference sequence). The DNA of the CDR3 is TGCAGTGCTCTCCGGACAGGGGGCTCGAATGAGCAGTTCTTC. Translated, it gives CSALRTGGSNEQFF.

This clonotype has just a few counts. CDR3 region: CASTLDQGADGELFF. Written as DNA, the CDR3 is TGTGCCAGCACCCTGGACCAGGGGGCGGACGGGGAGCTGTTTTTT. The rearrangement joins TRBV5-4 to TRBJ2-2; the match to TRBD1 covers 8 bases. J lost 7 bases, V lost 6 bases, and 11 bases had no gene match. Germline V lookup: CDR1 SGHNT, CDR2 YYREEE (reference sequence). The CDR3 is 15 amino acids.